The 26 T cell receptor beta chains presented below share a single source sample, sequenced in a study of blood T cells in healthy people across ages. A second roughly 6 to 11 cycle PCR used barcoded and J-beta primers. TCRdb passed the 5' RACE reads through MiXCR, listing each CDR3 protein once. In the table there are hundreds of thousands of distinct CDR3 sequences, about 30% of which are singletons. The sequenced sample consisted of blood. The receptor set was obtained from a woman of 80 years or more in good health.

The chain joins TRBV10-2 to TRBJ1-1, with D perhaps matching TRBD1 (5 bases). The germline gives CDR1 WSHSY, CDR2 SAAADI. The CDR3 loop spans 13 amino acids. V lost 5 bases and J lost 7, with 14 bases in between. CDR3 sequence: CASSRTGTYEAFF. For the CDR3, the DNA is TGCGCCAGCAGTCGAACCGGGACCTATGAAGCTTTCTTT.

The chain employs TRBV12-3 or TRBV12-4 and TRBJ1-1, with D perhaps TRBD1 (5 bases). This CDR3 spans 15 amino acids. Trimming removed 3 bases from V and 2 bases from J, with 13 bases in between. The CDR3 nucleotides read TGTGCCAGCAGTTTCACAGGACGGAGAAACACTGAAGCTTTCTTT. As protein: CASSFTGRRNTEAFF.

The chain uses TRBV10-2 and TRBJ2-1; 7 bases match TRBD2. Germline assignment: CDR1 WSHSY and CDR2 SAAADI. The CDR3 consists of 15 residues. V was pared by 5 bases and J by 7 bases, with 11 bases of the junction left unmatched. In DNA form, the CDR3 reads TGCGCCAGCAGTCCGGGGGAAGCGGGGCTGAATGAGCAGTTCTTC. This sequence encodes CASSPGEAGLNEQFF.

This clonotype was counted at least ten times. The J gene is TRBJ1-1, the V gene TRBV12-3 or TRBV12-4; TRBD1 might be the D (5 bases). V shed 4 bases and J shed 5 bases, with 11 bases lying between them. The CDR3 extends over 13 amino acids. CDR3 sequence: CASSSSTVTEAFF. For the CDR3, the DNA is TGTGCCAGCAGTTCATCGACAGTGACTGAAGCTTTCTTT.

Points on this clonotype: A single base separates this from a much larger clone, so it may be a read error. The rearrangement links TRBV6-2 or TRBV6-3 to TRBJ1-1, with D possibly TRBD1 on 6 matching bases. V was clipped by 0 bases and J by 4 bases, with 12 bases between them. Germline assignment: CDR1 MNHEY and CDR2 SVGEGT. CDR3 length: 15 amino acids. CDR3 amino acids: CASSYSTRGGTEAFF. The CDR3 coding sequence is TGTGCCAGCAGTTACTCGACCAGGGGAGGCACTGAAGCTTTCTTT.

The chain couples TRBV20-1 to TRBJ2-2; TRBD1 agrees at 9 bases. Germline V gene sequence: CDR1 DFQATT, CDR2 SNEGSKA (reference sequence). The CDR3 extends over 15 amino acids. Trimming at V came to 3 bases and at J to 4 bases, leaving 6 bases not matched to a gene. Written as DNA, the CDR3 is TGCAGTGCTAGTAACAGGGGGCTAGGCACCGGGGAGCTGTTTTTT. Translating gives CSASNRGLGTGELFF.

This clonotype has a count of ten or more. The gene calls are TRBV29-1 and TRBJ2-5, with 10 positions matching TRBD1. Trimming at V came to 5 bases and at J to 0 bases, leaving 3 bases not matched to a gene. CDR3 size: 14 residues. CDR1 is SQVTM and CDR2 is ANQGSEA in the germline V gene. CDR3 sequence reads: CSVKDRGYQETQYF. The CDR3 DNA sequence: TGCAGCGTTAAGGACAGGGGGTACCAAGAGACCCAGTACTTC.

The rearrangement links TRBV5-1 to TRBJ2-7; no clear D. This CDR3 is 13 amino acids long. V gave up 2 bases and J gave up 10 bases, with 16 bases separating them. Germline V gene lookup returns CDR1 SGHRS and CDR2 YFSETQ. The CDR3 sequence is CASSFGSVEAQYF. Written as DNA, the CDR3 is TGCGCCAGCAGCTTTGGTAGTGTCGAGGCCCAGTACTTC.

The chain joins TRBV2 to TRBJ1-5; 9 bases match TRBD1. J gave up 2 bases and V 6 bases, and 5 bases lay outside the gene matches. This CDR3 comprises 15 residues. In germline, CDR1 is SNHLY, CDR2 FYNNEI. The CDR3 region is CASSRQGGGNQPQHF. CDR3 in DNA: TGTGCCAGCAGCCGACAGGGGGGCGGCAATCAGCCCCAGCATTTT. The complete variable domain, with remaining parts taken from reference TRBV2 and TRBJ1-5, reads EPEVTQTPSHQVTQMGQEVILRCVPISNHLYFYWYRQILGQKVEFLVSFYNNEISEKSEIFDDQFSVERPDGSNFTLKIRSTKLEDSAMYFCASSRQGGGNQPQHFGDGTRLSIL.

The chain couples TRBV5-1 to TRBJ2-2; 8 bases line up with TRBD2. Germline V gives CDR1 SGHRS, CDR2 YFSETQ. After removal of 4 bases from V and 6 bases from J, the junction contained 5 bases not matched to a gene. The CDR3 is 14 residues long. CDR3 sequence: CASSPGGKPGELFF. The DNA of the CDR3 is TGCGCCAGCAGCCCGGGAGGGAAACCCGGGGAGCTGTTTTTT.

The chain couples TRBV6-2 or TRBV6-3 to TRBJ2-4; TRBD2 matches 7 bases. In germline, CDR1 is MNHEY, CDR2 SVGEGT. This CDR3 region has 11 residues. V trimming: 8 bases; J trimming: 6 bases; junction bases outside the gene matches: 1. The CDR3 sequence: CASGEGNIQYF. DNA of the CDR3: TGTGCCAGCGGGGAGGGAAACATTCAGTACTTC.

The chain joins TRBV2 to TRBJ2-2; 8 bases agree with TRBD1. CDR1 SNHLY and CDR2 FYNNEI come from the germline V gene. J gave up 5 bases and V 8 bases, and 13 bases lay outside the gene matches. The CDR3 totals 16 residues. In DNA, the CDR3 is TGTGCCAGCGGGATCACAGGGGGTCGGCGAACCGGGGAGCTGTTTTTT. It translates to CASGITGGRRTGELFF.

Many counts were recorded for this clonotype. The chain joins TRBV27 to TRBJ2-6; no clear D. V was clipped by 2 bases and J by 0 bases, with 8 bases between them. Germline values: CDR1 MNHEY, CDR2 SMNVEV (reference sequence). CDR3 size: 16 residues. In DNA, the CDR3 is TGTGCCAGCAGTTTACGCGTCAGCTCTGGGGCCAACGTCCTGACTTTC. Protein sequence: CASSLRVSSGANVLTF.

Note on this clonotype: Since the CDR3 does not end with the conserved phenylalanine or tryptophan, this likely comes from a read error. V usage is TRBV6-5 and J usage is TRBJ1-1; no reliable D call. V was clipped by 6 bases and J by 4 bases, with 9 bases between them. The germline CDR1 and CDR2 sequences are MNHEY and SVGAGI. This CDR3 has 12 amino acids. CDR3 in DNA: TGTGCCAGCAGCCAAGGTCGCACTGAAGCTTTCTGT. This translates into CASSQGRTEAFC.

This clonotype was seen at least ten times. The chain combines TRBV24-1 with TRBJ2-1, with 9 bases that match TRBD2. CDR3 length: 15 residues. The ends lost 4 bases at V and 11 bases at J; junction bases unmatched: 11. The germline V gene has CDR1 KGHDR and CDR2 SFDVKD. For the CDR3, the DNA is TGTGCCACCAGTGAGGCGCGGGGGGGCCTGGTACAGCAGTTCTTC. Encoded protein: CATSEARGGLVQQFF.

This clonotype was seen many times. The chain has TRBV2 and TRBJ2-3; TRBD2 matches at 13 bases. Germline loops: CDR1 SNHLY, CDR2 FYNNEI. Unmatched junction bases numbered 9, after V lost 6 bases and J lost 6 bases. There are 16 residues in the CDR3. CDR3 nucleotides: TGTGCCAGCAGAACGAACCAACTAGCGGGGGGGGATACGCAGTATTTT. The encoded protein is CASRTNQLAGGDTQYF.

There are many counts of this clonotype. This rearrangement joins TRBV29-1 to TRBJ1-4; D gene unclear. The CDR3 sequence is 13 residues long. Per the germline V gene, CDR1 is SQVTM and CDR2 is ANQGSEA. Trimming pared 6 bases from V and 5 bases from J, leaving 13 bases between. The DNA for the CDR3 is TGCAGCGTCCGTGCACGGGGAAATGAAAAACTGTTTTTT. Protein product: CSVRARGNEKLFF.

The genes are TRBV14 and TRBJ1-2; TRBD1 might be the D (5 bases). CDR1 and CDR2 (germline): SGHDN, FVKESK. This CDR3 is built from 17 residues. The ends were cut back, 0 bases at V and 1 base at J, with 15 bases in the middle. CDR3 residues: CASSQDFFETVNYGYTF. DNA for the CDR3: TGTGCCAGCAGCCAAGACTTTTTTGAGACAGTTAACTATGGCTACACCTTC.

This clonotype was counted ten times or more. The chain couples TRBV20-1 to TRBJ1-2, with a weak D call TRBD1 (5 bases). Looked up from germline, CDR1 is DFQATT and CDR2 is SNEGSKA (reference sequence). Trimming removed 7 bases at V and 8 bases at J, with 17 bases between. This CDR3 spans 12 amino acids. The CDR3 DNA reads TGCAGTGGCGTCGGGGGGGATGTGGGCTACACCTTC. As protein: CSGVGGDVGYTF.

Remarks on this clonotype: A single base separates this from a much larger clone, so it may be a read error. The CDR3 spells CASSLGGDREESDHEQYF. The CDR3 region has the DNA TGTGCCAGCAGCTTAGGTGGAGACAGGGAGGAATCTGACCACGAGCAGTACTTC. This chain links TRBV7-2 with TRBJ2-7; D possibly corresponds to TRBD1 (7 bases). The CDR3 runs to 18 residues. Germline CDR1 and CDR2: SGHTA and FQGNSA. The V end was cut by 1 base, the J end by 5 bases, with 24 bases between.

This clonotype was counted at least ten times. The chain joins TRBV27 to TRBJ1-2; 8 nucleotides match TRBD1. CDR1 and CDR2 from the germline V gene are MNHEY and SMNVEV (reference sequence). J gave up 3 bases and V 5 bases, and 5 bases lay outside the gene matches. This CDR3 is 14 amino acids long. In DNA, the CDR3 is TGTGCCAGCAGTAGACAGACAGGGGACTATGGCTACACCTTC. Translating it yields CASSRQTGDYGYTF.

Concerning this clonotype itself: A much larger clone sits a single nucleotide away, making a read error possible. The CDR3 DNA reads as TGTGCCACCAGCAGAGACCAGGGGGCGGGCAATGAGCAGTACTTC. This encodes CATSRDQGAGNEQYF. The chain employs TRBV15 and TRBJ2-7; 8 nucleotides agree with TRBD1. Unmatched junction bases numbered 8, after V lost 0 bases and J lost 7 bases. Germline assignment: CDR1 LNHNV and CDR2 YYDKDF (reference sequence). There are 15 residues in the CDR3.

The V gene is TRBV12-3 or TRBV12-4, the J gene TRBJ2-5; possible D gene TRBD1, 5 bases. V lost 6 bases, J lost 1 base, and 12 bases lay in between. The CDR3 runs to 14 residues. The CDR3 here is CASRSQAVQETQYF. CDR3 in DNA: TGTGCCAGCAGATCACAGGCCGTCCAAGAGACCCAGTACTTC.

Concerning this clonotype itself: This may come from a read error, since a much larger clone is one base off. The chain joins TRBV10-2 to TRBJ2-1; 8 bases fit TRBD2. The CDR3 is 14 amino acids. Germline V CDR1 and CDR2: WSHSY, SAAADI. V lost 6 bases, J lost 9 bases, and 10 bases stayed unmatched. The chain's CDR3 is CASRDPGGWGEQFF. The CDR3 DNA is TGCGCCAGCAGAGATCCGGGAGGGTGGGGTGAGCAGTTCTTC.

The CDR3 sequence: CASSSAASMSSYNEQFF. Written as DNA, the CDR3 is TGTGCCAGCAGCTCGGCGGCTAGCATGAGCTCCTACAATGAGCAGTTCTTC. This sequence joins TRBV7-8 and TRBJ2-1, with a weak D call TRBD2 (5 bases). Germline V lookup: CDR1 SGHVS, CDR2 FQNEAQ. CDR3 length equals 17 residues. Trimming removed 4 bases at V and 0 bases at J, with 16 bases between.

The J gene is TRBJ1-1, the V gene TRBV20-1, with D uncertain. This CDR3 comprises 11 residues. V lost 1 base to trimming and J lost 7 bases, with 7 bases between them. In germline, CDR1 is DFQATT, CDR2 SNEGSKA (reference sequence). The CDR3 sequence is CSARGWDEAFF. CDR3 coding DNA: TGCAGTGCTAGAGGGTGGGATGAAGCTTTCTTT.